This TCR beta chain was sequenced in a study of T cells expressing NK-cell markers. Study details: The TCR beta repertoires were obtained from sorted CD3+CD56+NKG2C+, CD3+CD56+NKG2C- and CD3+CD56-NKG2C+ T cells. Study conclusions and caveats: In about six donors, dominant CD3+CD56+NKG2C+ clones formed roughly 1.0-7.5% of CD8+ cells. In several donors, these clonotypes also led the CD3+CD56-NKG2C+ fraction.

With respect to this clonotype: The target antigen is unknown.

The length of the CDR3 is 15 residues. Germline CDR1 and CDR2: SGHRS and YFSETQ. TCRdb re-called the 5' RACE reads and gives one entry per CDR3 protein, without DNA. The sample's table shows approximately 440,000 distinct CDR3 sequences. Sample: blood T cells: a sorted CD56 or NKG2C T cell subset, CD4+ or CD8+ T cells, or bulk PBMC T cells (not recorded which). V is TRBV5-1 and J is TRBJ1-1. The TCR sequence derives from a woman in her 50s in good health. Here the CDR3 reads CASSSRRDGRTEAFF.